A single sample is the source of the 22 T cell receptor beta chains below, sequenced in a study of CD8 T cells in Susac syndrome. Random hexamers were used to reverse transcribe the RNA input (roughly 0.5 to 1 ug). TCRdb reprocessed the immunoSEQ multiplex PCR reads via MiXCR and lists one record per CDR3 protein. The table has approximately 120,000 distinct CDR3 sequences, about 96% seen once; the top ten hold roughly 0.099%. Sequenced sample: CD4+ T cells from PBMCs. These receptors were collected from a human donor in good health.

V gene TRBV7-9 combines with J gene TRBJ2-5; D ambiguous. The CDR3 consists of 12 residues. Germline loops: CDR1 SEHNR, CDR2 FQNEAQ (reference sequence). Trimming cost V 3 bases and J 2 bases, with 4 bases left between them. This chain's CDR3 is CASSFQQETQYF. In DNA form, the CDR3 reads TGTGCCAGCAGCTTTCAACAAGAGACCCAGTACTTC.

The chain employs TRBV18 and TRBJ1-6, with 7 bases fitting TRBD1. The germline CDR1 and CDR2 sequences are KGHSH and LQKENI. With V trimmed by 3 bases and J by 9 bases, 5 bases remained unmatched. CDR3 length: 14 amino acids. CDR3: CASSPAGGTSPLHF. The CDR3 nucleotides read TGTGCCAGCTCACCGGCAGGGGGAACTTCACCCCTCCACTTT.

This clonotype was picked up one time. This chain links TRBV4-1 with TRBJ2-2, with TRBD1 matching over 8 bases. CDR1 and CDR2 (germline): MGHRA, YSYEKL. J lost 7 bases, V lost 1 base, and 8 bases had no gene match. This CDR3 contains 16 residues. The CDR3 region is CASSQVWTGLHGELFF. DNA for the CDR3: TGCGCCAGCAGCCAAGTATGGACAGGGTTGCACGGGGAGCTGTTTTTT.

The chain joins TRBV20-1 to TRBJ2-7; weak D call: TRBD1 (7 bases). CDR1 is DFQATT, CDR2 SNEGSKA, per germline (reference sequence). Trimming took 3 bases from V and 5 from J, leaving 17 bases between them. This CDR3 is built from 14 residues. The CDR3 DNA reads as TGCAGTGCTAGCACCGGGGGACAGAGTAACGAGCAGTACTTC. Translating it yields CSASTGGQSNEQYF.

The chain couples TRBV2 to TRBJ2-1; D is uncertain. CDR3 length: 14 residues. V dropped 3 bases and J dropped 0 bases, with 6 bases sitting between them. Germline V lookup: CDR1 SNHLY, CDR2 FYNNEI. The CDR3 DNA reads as TGTGCCAGCAGTGAGTGGGGCTCCTACAATGAGCAGTTCTTC. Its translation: CASSEWGSYNEQFF.

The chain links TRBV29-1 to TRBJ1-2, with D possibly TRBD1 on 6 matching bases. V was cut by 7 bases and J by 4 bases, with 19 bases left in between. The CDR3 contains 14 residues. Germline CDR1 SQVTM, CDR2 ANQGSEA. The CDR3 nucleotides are TGCAGCGCTCTTTCCTCGGGGGCCGGCTATGGCTACACCTTC. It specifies CSALSSGAGYGYTF.

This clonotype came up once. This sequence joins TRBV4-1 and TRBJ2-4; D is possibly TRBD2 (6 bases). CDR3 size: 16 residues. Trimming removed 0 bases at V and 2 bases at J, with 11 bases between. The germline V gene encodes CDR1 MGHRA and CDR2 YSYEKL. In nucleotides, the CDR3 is TGCGCCAGCAGCCAAGATTTCGGGGGTTCCAAAAACATTCAGTACTTC. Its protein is CASSQDFGGSKNIQYF.

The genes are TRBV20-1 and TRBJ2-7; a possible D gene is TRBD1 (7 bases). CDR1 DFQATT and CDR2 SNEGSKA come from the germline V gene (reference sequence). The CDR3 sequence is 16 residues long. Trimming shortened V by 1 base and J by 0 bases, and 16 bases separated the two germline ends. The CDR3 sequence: CSARGPGGSGSYEQYF. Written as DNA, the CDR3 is TGCAGTGCTAGAGGCCCAGGGGGGTCAGGCTCCTACGAGCAGTACTTC.

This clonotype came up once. This chain's CDR3 is CASSATSGGTAEAFF. The CDR3, as DNA: TGTGCCAGCAGCGCAACCTCGGGGGGGACGGCTGAAGCTTTCTTT. The chain recombines TRBV28 with TRBJ1-1; a weak D match, TRBD1 (5 bases). The CDR3 runs to 15 residues. Germline-derived CDR1 and CDR2 are MDHEN and SYDVKM. V lost 6 bases, J lost 6 bases, and 20 bases lay in between.

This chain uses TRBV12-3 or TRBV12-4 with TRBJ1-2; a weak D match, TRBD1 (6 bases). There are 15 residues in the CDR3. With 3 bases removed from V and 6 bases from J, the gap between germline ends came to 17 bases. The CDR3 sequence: CASSFLGGPFDGYTF. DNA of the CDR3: TGTGCCAGCAGTTTTCTGGGGGGCCCGTTTGATGGCTACACCTTC.

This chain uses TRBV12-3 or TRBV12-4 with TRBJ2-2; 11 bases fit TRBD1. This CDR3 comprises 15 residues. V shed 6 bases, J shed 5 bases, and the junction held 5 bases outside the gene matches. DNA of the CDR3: TGTGCCAGCAGCTGGACAGGGGGCGGGACCGGGGAGCTGTTTTTT. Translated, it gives CASSWTGGGTGELFF.

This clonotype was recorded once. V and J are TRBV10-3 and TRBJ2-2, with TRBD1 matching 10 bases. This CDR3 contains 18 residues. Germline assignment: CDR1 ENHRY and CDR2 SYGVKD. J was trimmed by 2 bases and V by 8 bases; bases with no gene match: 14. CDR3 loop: CAIAPGQGFTLNTGELFF. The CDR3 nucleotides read TGTGCCATCGCTCCGGGACAGGGGTTTACCCTAAACACCGGGGAGCTGTTTTTT.

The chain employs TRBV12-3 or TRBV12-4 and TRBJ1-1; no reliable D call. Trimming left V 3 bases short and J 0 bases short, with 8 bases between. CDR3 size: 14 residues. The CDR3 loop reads CASSFGNLNTEAFF. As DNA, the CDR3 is TGTGCCAGCAGTTTCGGGAACCTGAACACTGAAGCTTTCTTT.

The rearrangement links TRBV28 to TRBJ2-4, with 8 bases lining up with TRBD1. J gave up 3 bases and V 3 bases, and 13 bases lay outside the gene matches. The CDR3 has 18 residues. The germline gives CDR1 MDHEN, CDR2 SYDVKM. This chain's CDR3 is CASSFWRQGFRVKNIQYF. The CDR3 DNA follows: TGTGCCAGCAGTTTTTGGAGACAGGGGTTTCGTGTCAAAAACATTCAGTACTTC.

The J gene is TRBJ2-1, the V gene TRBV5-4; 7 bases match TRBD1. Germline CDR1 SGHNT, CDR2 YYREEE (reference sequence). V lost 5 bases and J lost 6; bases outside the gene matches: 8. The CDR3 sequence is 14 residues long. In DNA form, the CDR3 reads TGTGCCAGCAGGGAAGGGGGCCCTGGCAATGAGCAGTTCTTC. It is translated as CASREGGPGNEQFF.

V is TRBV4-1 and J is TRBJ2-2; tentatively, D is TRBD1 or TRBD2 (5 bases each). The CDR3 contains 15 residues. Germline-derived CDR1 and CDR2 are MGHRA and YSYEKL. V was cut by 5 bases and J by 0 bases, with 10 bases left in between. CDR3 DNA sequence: TGCGCCAGCAGCTCGGGACGGGCGAACACCGGGGAGCTGTTTTTT. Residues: CASSSGRANTGELFF.

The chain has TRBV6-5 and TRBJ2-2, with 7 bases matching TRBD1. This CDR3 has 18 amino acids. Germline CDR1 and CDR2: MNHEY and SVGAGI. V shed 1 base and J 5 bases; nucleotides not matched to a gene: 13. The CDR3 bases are TGTGCCAGCAGTTACTACCCGGGACAGAGCAGGGGAACCGGGGAGCTGTTTTTT. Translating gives CASSYYPGQSRGTGELFF.

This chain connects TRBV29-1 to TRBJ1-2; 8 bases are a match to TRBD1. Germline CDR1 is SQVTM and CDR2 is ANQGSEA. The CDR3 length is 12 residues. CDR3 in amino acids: CITRTGNYGYTF. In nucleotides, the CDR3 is TGCATAACAAGGACAGGGAACTATGGCTACACCTTC.

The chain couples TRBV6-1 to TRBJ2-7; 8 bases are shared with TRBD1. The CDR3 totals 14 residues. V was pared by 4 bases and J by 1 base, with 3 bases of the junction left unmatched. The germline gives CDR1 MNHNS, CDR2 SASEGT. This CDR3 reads CASSADRVSYEQYF. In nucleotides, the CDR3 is TGTGCCAGCAGTGCGGACAGGGTTTCCTACGAGCAGTACTTC.

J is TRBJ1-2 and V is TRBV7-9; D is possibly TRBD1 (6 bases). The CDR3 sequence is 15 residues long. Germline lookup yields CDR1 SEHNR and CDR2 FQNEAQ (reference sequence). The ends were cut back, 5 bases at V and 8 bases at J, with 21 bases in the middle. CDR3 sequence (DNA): TGTGCCAGCAGCCAAACACCTCAGGGGCGCTCGGGCTACACCTTC. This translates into CASSQTPQGRSGYTF.

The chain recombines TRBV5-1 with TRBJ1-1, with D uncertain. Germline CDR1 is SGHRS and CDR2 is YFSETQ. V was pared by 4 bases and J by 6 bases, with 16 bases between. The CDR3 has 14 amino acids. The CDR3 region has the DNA TGCGCCAGCAGCCCAACGGTCGTCCCTCCTGAAGCTTTCTTT. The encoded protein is CASSPTVVPPEAFF. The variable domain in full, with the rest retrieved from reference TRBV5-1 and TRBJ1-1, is KAGVTQTPRYLIKTRGQQVTLSCSPISGHRSVSWYQQTPGQGLQFLFEYFSETQRNKGNFPGRFSGRQFSNSRSEMNVSTLELGDSALYLCASSPTVVPPEAFFGQGTRLTVV.

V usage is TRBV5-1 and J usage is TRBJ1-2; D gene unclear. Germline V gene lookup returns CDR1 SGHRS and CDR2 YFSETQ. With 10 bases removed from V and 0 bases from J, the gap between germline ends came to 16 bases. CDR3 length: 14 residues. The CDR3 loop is CASSSGSPNYGYTF. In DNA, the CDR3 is TGCGCCTCCTCCTCAGGATCCCCTAACTATGGCTACACCTTC.